This TCR beta chain originates from a study of cytomegalovirus exposure and HLA in healthy donors. The length of the CDR3 is 13 residues. The germline CDR1 and CDR2 sequences are MNHNS and SASEGT. V lost 7 bases to trimming and J lost 7 bases; unmatched junction nucleotides: 9. Note on this clone: Its antigen is currently unknown.

The PCR was carried out with 60 Vbeta primers and 13 Jbeta primers. Authors' data handling: A follow-up analysis tallied tens of millions of unique TCR beta chains, approximately 10 million shared. The assay was immunoSEQ multiplex PCR, and TCRdb's table has in-frame clones only and misses some. The V and J calls and clone size were taken over from that table, and D and trimming were inferred from the DNA. This table holds hundreds of thousands of clones, less than 85% found once. Study results and limitations: TCR beta chain V- and J-gene trimming was linked, in a later analysis, to a missense variant in DCLRE1C. Reports indicate that TCR beta sequences accurately predicted the HLA-A and HLA-B alleles of most subjects.

Sequenced material: PBMCs. This receptor was identified in a man aged 18-30 years in good health and CMV-seronegative. The gene calls are TRBV6-1 and TRBJ2-5, with 7 bases lining up with TRBD2. CDR3 protein: CASIPAAGRTQYF. DNA for the CDR3: TGTGCCAGCATTCCAGCAGCGGGAAGGACCCAGTACTTC.